This T cell receptor beta chain was observed in a study of identifying expanded T cells in peripheral blood (dated by TCRdb to between 2018 and 2020). Context from the whole study: Four technical replicates, made by sequencing separate aliquots from the same pool of genomic DNA, were compared pairwise.

TCRbeta CDR3 regions were profiled with the immunoSEQ Assay using bias-controlled multiplex PCR amplification of genomic DNA. In the authors' own workflow: To quantify the absolute abundance of each unique TCRbeta CDR3 region, the sequences were collapsed and filtered. Differential abundance was tested with two models: a binomial (Fisher-equivalent) model and a beta-binomial model that adds time-dependent variance fitted from healthy donors. Clones with fewer than 5 combined templates were excluded, and clones with Benjamini-Hochberg FDR below 0.01 were called differentially abundant. In the beta-binomial model, variance was expressed as a function of the total template count across the two samples, in the form v = (b*log(k)+a)^2. The source is immuneACCESS, and TCRdb retained only in-frame sequences with V and J called. Part of the clones is not carried over; for the studies checked, unresolved V genes explain less than half of this, and the remainder is unexplained. That table supplies the V and J calls and clone size; D and trimming were determined from the DNA. For this sample the table gives 65,000 to 95,000 clones, of which roughly 89% were detected only once. The top ten constitute around 20% of the sample.

Beyond this particular receptor, the publication reports: Approximately 1.2 differentially abundant clones were flagged by the binomial model between technical replicates, whereas about 15 and 18 were flagged over roughly two weeks and four weeks, respectively. The authors expected that over much longer intervals, such as months to years, biological variance in healthy repertoires might increase even further. The beta-binomial model significantly reduced the number of clones called differentially abundant and the false-positive rate across all healthy-donor time intervals. In all healthy donors, the variance in clone template counts between samples taken around 14 days apart rose significantly as total template count increased.

During the collection period, no immune events, such as infections, were documented for the healthy donors. To calibrate time-dependent variance in a beta-binomial model of T-cell clone differential abundance, blood repertoires from healthy donors were used as a training cohort. The training cohort comprised approximately 10 healthy donors, 3 female and 7 male. An age range of roughly 29 to 70 years, with an average of 43 years, was recorded for the donors. Whole blood was collected from each healthy donor at three time points spaced roughly two weeks apart and obtained from a commercial supplier. Genomic DNA was extracted from unsorted whole blood for immunosequencing. Of note for this clone: Its antigen is still unknown. Per-nucleotide qualities are absent, and no much larger clonotype sits a single base away.

The germline V gene (reference sequence) yields LNHDA for CDR1 and SQIVND for CDR2. The germline ends are 2 bases apart after V is trimmed by 3 bases and J by 3 bases. The CDR3 runs 12 amino acids, cysteine and phenylalanine included. CDR3 DNA is the only sequence kept; it has 36 bases, read in frame from the first base. The clonotype was recovered from a person aged 18-70 years in good health. The rearrangement joined TRBV19 to TRBJ2-2; the D gene cannot be resolved reliably. Sequencing was carried out using blood. The CDR3 loop reads CASSIYTGELFF. The bases are TGTGCCAGTAGTATTTACACCGGGGAGCTGTTTTTT.